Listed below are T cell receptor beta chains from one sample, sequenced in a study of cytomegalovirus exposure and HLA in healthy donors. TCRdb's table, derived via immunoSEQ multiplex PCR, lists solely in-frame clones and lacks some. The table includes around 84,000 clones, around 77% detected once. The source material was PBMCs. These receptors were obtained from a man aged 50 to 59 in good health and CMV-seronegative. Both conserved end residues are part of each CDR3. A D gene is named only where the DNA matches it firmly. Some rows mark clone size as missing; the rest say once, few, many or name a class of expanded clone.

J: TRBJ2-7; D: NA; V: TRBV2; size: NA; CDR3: CASSRGRDYEQYF; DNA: TGTGCCAGCAGCCGTGGACGGGACTACGAGCAGTACTTC
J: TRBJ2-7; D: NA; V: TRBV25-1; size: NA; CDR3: CASSDRVYEQYF; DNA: TGTGCCAGCAGTGACCGGGTCTACGAGCAGTACTTC
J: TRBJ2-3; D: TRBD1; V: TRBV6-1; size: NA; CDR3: CASSARQGDTQYF; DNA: TGTGCCAGCAGTGCTAGACAGGGAGATACGCAGTATTTT
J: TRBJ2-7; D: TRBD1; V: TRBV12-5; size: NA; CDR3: CASGAPGTASYEQYF; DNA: TGTGCTAGTGGTGCCCCCGGGACAGCCTCCTACGAGCAGTACTTC
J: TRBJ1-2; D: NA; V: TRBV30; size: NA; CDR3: CAWSSPGAGEFSGYTF; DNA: TGTGCCTGGAGTTCACCTGGGGCAGGGGAATTCAGTGGCTACACCTTC
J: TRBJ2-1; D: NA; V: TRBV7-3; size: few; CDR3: CASSLKAGHNEQFF; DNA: TGTGCCAGCAGCTTAAAGGCTGGGCACAATGAGCAGTTCTTC
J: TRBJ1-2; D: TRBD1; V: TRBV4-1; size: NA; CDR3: CASSQPRQGHYGYTF; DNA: TGCGCCAGCAGCCAACCTAGACAGGGGCACTATGGCTACACCTTC
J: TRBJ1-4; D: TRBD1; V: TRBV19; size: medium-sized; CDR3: CASSTRQGNEKLFF; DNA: TGTGCCAGTAGTACGAGACAGGGTAATGAAAAACTGTTTTTT
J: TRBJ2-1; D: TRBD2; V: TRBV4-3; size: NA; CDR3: CASSRGGGEGEQFF; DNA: TGCGCCAGCAGCCGAGGCGGGGGGGAAGGTGAGCAGTTCTTC
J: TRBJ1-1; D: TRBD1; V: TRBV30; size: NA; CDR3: CASDRAGTEAFF; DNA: TGTGCCTCGGACAGGGCCGGCACTGAAGCTTTCTTT